This T cell receptor (beta chain) was sequenced during a study of T cell changes during pregnancy in multiple sclerosis. CDR3 size: 16 residues. CDR1 SGHTS and CDR2 YDEGEE come from the germline V gene. V lost 2 bases, J lost 6 bases, and 10 bases stayed unmatched. Sequencing used immunoSEQ multiplex PCR; TCRdb keeps in-frame clones, though not all of them. The data hold roughly 99,000 clones, with roughly nine tenths observed a single time. The sequenced sample was peripheral blood, obtained after pregnancy. J is TRBJ2-1 and V is TRBV5-8; TRBD2 matches at 8 bases. The source is a female donor in good health, enrolled as a control in a pregnancy study. CDR3 nucleotides: TGTGCCAGCAGCTTCCCTCAGGCGGGAGGTCTCAATGAGCAGTTCTTC. Amino acids: CASSFPQAGGLNEQFF. The whole variable domain, filled in from reference TRBV5-8 and TRBJ2-1, reads EAGVTQSPTHLIKTRGQQATLRCSPISGHTSVYWYQQALGLGLQFLLWYDEGEERNRGNFPPRFSGRQFPNYSSELNVNALELEDSALYLCASSFPQAGGLNEQFFGPGTRLTVL.